Following are 28 T cell receptor beta chains from one sample sequenced in a study of blood T cell repertoires in COVID-19. Assay used: immunoSEQ multiplex PCR; TCRdb lists only in-frame clones, some missing. The sample includes about 55,000 clones, 75% to 95% seen only once; the top ten take about 6%. Sequenced sample: peripheral blood. These receptors were taken from a man aged 45-65 years with active COVID-19.

V and J are TRBV3-1 (or the pseudogene TRBV3-2) and TRBJ1-1; 8 nucleotides line up with TRBD1. The V segment lost 1 base and the J segment 8 bases; nucleotides outside the gene matches: 6. Germline assignment: CDR1 LGHDT and CDR2 YNNKEL (reference sequence). The CDR3 contains 14 residues. The DNA for the CDR3 is TGTGCCAGCAGCCAAGTGGCCGGGACAGGAGAAGCTTTCTTT. Translating it yields CASSQVAGTGEAFF.

The V and J genes are TRBV7-9 and TRBJ1-3; D gene uncertain. The germline gives CDR1 SEHNR, CDR2 FQNEAQ (reference sequence). Trimming took 5 bases from V and 4 from J, leaving 9 bases between them. This CDR3 has 13 residues. The CDR3 DNA reads as TGTGCCAGCAGCCTAGGACTGGGAAACACCATATATTTT. The encoded protein is CASSLGLGNTIYF.

This rearrangement joins TRBV7-2 to TRBJ1-5; D perhaps matches TRBD1 (6 bases). Germline loops: CDR1 SGHTA, CDR2 FQGNSA. The length of the CDR3 is 15 residues. V lost 5 bases to trimming and J lost 7 bases, with 18 bases between them. CDR3 region: CASSRVLQGNQPQHF. The CDR3 coding sequence is TGTGCCAGCAGCCGTGTACTACAGGGAAACCAGCCCCAGCATTTT.

The chain carries TRBV18 and TRBJ2-1; TRBD2 aligns across 11 bases. Trimming took 2 bases from V and 7 from J; bases not matched to a gene: 1. This CDR3 is 14 amino acids long. CDR1 is KGHSH and CDR2 is LQKENI in the germline V gene. CDR3 nucleotide sequence: TGTGCCAGCTCACCAGGACTAGCGGGTAATGAGCAGTTCTTC. Translating gives CASSPGLAGNEQFF.

The chain couples TRBV12-3 or TRBV12-4 to TRBJ2-1; D is perhaps TRBD1 (5 bases). The V and J ends lost 6 bases and 8 bases respectively, with 14 bases between them. The CDR3 is 13 residues long. The CDR3 sequence: CASRPTGLDEQFF. The DNA of the CDR3 is TGTGCCAGCAGACCAACAGGTCTAGATGAGCAGTTCTTC.

The chain joins TRBV5-1 to TRBJ2-2; D gene unclear. The CDR3 spans 11 residues. V lost 7 bases, J lost 3 bases, and 4 bases lay in between. Per germline, CDR1 SGHRS and CDR2 YFSETQ. The DNA for the CDR3 is TGCGCCAGCTCCGACACCGGGGAGCTGTTTTTT. Protein product: CASSDTGELFF. Based on the CDR3 plus reference TRBV5-1 and TRBJ2-2, the full variable domain is KAGVTQTPRYLIKTRGQQVTLSCSPISGHRSVSWYQQTPGQGLQFLFEYFSETQRNKGNFPGRFSGRQFSNSRSEMNVSTLELGDSALYLCASSDTGELFFGEGSRLTVL.

The chain recombines TRBV10-1 with TRBJ2-2; unclear D gene. The germline V gene has CDR1 WNHNN and CDR2 SYGVQD (reference sequence). CDR3 length: 15 amino acids. Trimming removed 0 bases at V and 4 bases at J, with 9 bases between. The CDR3 sequence is CASSESTAGTGELFF. CDR3 nucleotide sequence: TGCGCCAGCAGTGAGTCGACGGCAGGCACCGGGGAGCTGTTTTTT.

V and J are TRBV25-1 and TRBJ1-6, with a possible D match to TRBD1 (5 bases). CDR3 length equals 15 residues. V gave up 1 base and J gave up 10 bases, with 14 bases separating them. Germline V gene data show CDR1 as MGHDK and CDR2 as SYGVNS. The CDR3: CASSESRWGGSPLHF. In DNA form, the CDR3 reads TGTGCCAGCAGTGAATCTCGGTGGGGCGGATCACCCCTCCACTTT.

The chain links TRBV5-1 to TRBJ1-2; TRBD1 might be the D (5 bases). Trimming took off 3 bases at V and 4 bases at J, with 19 bases between the two ends. The CDR3 length is 16 residues. The V gene's germline CDR1 is SGHRS and CDR2 YFSETQ. In DNA form, the CDR3 reads TGCGCCAGCAGCTCCACCGGGACGGGACTTCCCTATGGCTACACCTTC. This gives the protein CASSSTGTGLPYGYTF.

This clone was recorded a few times. The genes are TRBV5-4 and TRBJ2-7, with D possibly being TRBD1 (5 bases). The V and J ends lost 4 bases and 5 bases respectively, with 13 bases between them. CDR1 and CDR2 (germline): SGHNT, YYREEE (reference sequence). The CDR3 totals 13 residues. This chain's CDR3 is CASSTPQGDEQYF. The CDR3 bases are TGTGCCAGCAGCACCCCCCAGGGTGACGAGCAGTACTTC. The full variable domain, completed using reference TRBV5-4 and TRBJ2-7, is ETGVTQSPTHLIKTRGQQVTLRCSSQSGHNTVSWYQQALGQGPQFIFQYYREEENGRGNFPPRFSGLQFPNYSSELNVNALELDDSALYLCASSTPQGDEQYFGPGTRLTVT.

The chain joins TRBV7-6 to TRBJ2-1, with D perhaps matching TRBD2 (7 bases). Germline CDR1 is SGHVS and CDR2 is FNYEAQ. V lost 4 bases to trimming and J lost 3 bases, with 19 bases between them. This CDR3 spans 17 amino acids. CDR3 in amino acids: CASSSVGGGSGYNEQFF. In DNA, the CDR3 is TGTGCCAGCAGCTCGGTCGGGGGCGGGAGTGGCTACAATGAGCAGTTCTTC.

This rearrangement joins TRBV4-2 to TRBJ1-3, with D hard to call. The CDR3 runs to 16 residues. CDR1 is LGHNA and CDR2 is YNFKEQ in the germline V gene. Between the trimmed V and J ends, which lost 1 base and 4 bases, there was a span of 14 bases. CDR3 in amino acids: CASSQVYGPTGNTIYF. The CDR3 region has the DNA TGTGCCAGCAGCCAAGTTTATGGGCCCACAGGAAACACCATATATTTT.

The V call is TRBV28, the J call TRBJ2-7, with D maybe TRBD1 (6 bases). Looked up from germline, CDR1 is MDHEN and CDR2 is SYDVKM. This CDR3 has 12 amino acids. Trimming took off 10 bases at V and 2 bases at J, with 12 bases between the two ends. The CDR3 sequence: CATGDNPYEQYF. The CDR3 nucleotides read TGTGCCACCGGGGACAACCCCTACGAGCAGTACTTC. The whole variable domain, remainder taken from reference TRBV28 and TRBJ2-7, is DVKVTQSSRYLVKRTGEKVFLECVQDMDHENMFWYRQDPGLGLRLIYFSYDVKMKEKGDIPEGYSVSREKKERFSLILESASTNQTSMYLCATGDNPYEQYFGPGTRLTVT.

V is TRBV3-1 (or the pseudogene TRBV3-2) and J is TRBJ2-3; 11 nucleotides align to TRBD2. The CDR3 is 16 residues long. Germline CDR1 is LGHDT and CDR2 is YNNKEL (reference sequence). The junction had 4 bases not matched to a gene; V was cut back by 1 base and J by 4 bases. The DNA of the CDR3 is TGTGCCAGCAGCCAAGTTGGTAGCGGGAGGGCAGATACGCAGTATTTT. It is translated as CASSQVGSGRADTQYF.

The V call is TRBV19, the J call TRBJ2-2; 10 bases match TRBD2. The CDR3 covers 15 residues. Per germline, CDR1 LNHDA and CDR2 SQIVND (reference sequence). With V trimmed by 7 bases and J by 7 bases, 9 bases remained unmatched. Here the CDR3 reads CASIGASGGYGELFF. The CDR3 DNA is TGTGCCAGTATTGGGGCTAGCGGGGGATACGGGGAGCTGTTTTTT.

J is TRBJ1-2 and V is TRBV19; possibly TRBD1 for D (5 bases). CDR3 length: 14 residues. Per germline, CDR1 LNHDA and CDR2 SQIVND (reference sequence). Trimming stripped 4 bases from V and 2 bases from J, with 11 bases between. CDR3 sequence (DNA): TGTGCCAGTAGTACCAGACAGCCAAACTATGGCTACACCTTC. It yields the protein CASSTRQPNYGYTF.

The sample holds one count of this clone. The chain is built from TRBV6-5 and TRBJ1-2, with a possible D match to TRBD1 (5 bases). This CDR3 spans 11 amino acids. The V and J ends lost 7 bases and 6 bases respectively, with 9 bases between them. Germline CDR1 MNHEY, CDR2 SVGAGI. CDR3 nucleotides: TGTGCCAGCACGGGGGTGAATGGCTACACCTTC. Translation gives CASTGVNGYTF.

This clone was observed a single time. The genes are TRBV23-1 and TRBJ1-5; TRBD1 aligns across 9 bases. TRBV23-1 is an open reading frame whose function is uncertain. V dropped 7 bases and J dropped 5; count of bases not matched to a gene: 18. This CDR3 spans 18 amino acids. CDR3 in DNA: TGCGCCAGCACTCCTTCCGGGACAGGGTATAACGCAGATCAGCCCCAGCATTTT. Translation gives CASTPSGTGYNADQPQHF.

This clone was recorded only once. This chain uses TRBV5-6 with TRBJ2-7; D unclear. V lost 0 bases and J 4 bases, leaving 2 bases between the germline ends. The CDR3 runs 11 residues. CDR1 and CDR2 (germline): SGHDT, YYEEEE. CDR3 DNA: TGTGCCAGCAGCTTGGCTTACGAGCAGTACTTC. It codes for CASSLAYEQYF.

The genes are TRBV28 and TRBJ2-7, with 9 bases fitting TRBD1. V trimming: 4 bases; J trimming: 7 bases; junction bases outside the gene matches: 11. Germline values: CDR1 MDHEN, CDR2 SYDVKM. This CDR3 is built from 15 residues. The DNA of the CDR3 is TGTGCCAGCAGTTCGATGGGACAGGGCAGGAAGGAGCAGTACTTC. Residues: CASSSMGQGRKEQYF.

This clone came up a few times. The genes are TRBV7-2 and TRBJ2-7; D unclear. With 4 bases removed from V and 3 bases from J, the gap between germline ends came to 13 bases. CDR1 and CDR2 from the germline V gene are SGHTA and FQGNSA. There are 14 residues in the CDR3. CDR3 amino acids: CASSSFRSDYEQYF. DNA of the CDR3: TGTGCCAGCAGCTCGTTCCGGTCTGACTACGAGCAGTACTTC.

The gene calls are TRBV5-4 and TRBJ2-1, with TRBD1 as a possible D gene (5 bases). V lost 4 bases and J 6 bases, leaving 14 bases between the germline ends. The CDR3 covers 14 residues. From germline, CDR1 is SGHNT and CDR2 YYREEE (reference sequence). CDR3 region: CASSVLTASNEQFF. CDR3 in DNA: TGTGCCAGCAGCGTCTTGACAGCTTCCAATGAGCAGTTCTTC. Variable domain in full (rest from reference TRBV5-4 and TRBJ2-1): ETGVTQSPTHLIKTRGQQVTLRCSSQSGHNTVSWYQQALGQGPQFIFQYYREEENGRGNFPPRFSGLQFPNYSSELNVNALELDDSALYLCASSVLTASNEQFFGPGTRLTVL.

The chain joins TRBV4-2 to TRBJ2-4; TRBD1 matches 8 bases. The V gene's germline CDR1 is LGHNA and CDR2 YNFKEQ. The V segment lost 0 bases and the J segment 6 bases; nucleotides outside the gene matches: 13. The CDR3 is 18 residues long. The CDR3 loop reads CASSQELGGQGSPNIQYF. CDR3 DNA: TGTGCCAGCAGCCAAGAGTTAGGAGGACAGGGTAGTCCAAACATTCAGTACTTC.

V and J are TRBV27 and TRBJ1-2; TRBD1 agrees at 9 bases. CDR1 is MNHEY and CDR2 is SMNVEV in the germline V gene (reference sequence). The CDR3 loop spans 15 amino acids. J gave up 4 bases and V 4 bases, and 7 bases lay outside the gene matches. CDR3 sequence: CASSSRTGDGYGYTF. The CDR3 coding sequence is TGTGCCAGCAGTTCCCGGACAGGGGATGGCTATGGCTACACCTTC.

This clone showed up just once. V usage is TRBV7-8 and J usage is TRBJ2-5; a weak D match, TRBD1 (6 bases). The CDR3 has 16 residues. The germline gives CDR1 SGHVS, CDR2 FQNEAQ. V was cut by 8 bases and J by 5 bases, with 24 bases left in between. The CDR3 reads CASLPNRQAVGETQYF. The CDR3 DNA is TGTGCCAGCCTTCCAAACCGACAGGCGGTAGGGGAGACCCAGTACTTC.

The V and J genes are TRBV6-5 and TRBJ1-6; 9 bases map to TRBD1. Trimming took 0 bases from V and 8 from J; bases not matched to a gene: 2. The CDR3 runs 15 residues. Germline V CDR1 and CDR2: MNHEY, SVGAGI. The CDR3, as DNA: TGTGCCAGCAGTTACTCCGGGACAGGGTATTCACCCCTCCACTTT. Translating gives CASSYSGTGYSPLHF.

The gene calls are TRBV5-1 and TRBJ1-1; a weak D match, TRBD1 (5 bases). Germline V lookup: CDR1 SGHRS, CDR2 YFSETQ. This CDR3 comprises 15 residues. Trimming shortened V by 4 bases and J by 5 bases, and 18 bases separated the two germline ends. In DNA, the CDR3 is TGCGCCAGCAGCAACGCAGGGATGGTGGCGACTGAAGCTTTCTTT. Amino acids: CASSNAGMVATEAFF.

The chain recombines TRBV10-3 with TRBJ1-1, with a tentative D call TRBD1 (6 bases). The V and J ends lost 2 bases and 5 bases respectively, with 15 bases between them. The CDR3 loop spans 15 amino acids. The germline V gene encodes CDR1 ENHRY and CDR2 SYGVKD. CDR3 sequence (DNA): TGTGCCATCAGTGAGCTTGGGGGCATCACAACTGAAGCTTTCTTT. As protein: CAISELGGITTEAFF.